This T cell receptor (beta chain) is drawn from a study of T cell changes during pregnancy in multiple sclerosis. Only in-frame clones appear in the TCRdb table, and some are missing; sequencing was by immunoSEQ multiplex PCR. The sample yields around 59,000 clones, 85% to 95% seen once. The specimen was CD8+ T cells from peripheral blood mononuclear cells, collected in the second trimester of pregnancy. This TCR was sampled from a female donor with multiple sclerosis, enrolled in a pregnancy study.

CDR3 region: CASSVDSSSSYNEQFF. CDR3 nucleotide sequence: TGTGCCAGCAGCGTGGACTCTTCAAGCTCCTACAATGAGCAGTTCTTC. V is TRBV9 and J is TRBJ2-1; tentatively, D is TRBD2 (5 bases). CDR1 and CDR2 from the germline V gene are SGDLS and YYNGEE. The CDR3 sequence is 16 residues long. The germline V and J ends were trimmed by 2 bases and 0 bases, with 12 bases remaining between them. Complete variable domain (other parts from reference TRBV9 and TRBJ2-1): DSGVTQTPKHLITATGQRVTLRCSPRSGDLSVYWYQQSLDQGLQFLIQYYNGEERAKGNILERFSAQQFPDLHSELNLSSLELGDSALYFCASSVDSSSSYNEQFFGPGTRLTVL.